Below are 5 T cell receptor beta chains sequenced from a single sample in a study of blood T cell repertoires in COVID-19. Assay: immunoSEQ multiplex PCR; the TCRdb copy retains only in-frame clones and omits some. Here the sample spans around 180,000 clones, 88% being singletons. The sample taken for sequencing was peripheral blood. The receptors here all came from a young woman with acute or convalescent COVID-19.

The rearrangement links TRBV6-5 to TRBJ1-5; D is perhaps TRBD1 (6 bases). The CDR3 totals 12 residues. V shed 6 bases and J shed 4 bases, with 7 bases lying between them. Germline CDR1 and CDR2: MNHEY and SVGAGI. The chain's CDR3 is CASRTGNQPQHF. In nucleotides, the CDR3 is TGTGCCAGCAGGACAGGTAATCAGCCCCAGCATTTT.

The chain combines TRBV5-1 with TRBJ1-4; unclear D gene. V lost 5 bases, J lost 10 bases, and 15 bases lay in between. The CDR3 consists of 13 residues. The germline gives CDR1 SGHRS, CDR2 YFSETQ. The CDR3 DNA reads TGCGCCAGCAGGACTCAGCCGGAAGGAAAACTGTTTTTT. Its protein is CASRTQPEGKLFF.

V and J are TRBV5-1 and TRBJ1-1; no firm D call. The CDR3 loop spans 13 amino acids. Germline V lookup: CDR1 SGHRS, CDR2 YFSETQ. V was trimmed by 0 bases and J by 5 bases, leaving 8 bases between them. In nucleotides, the CDR3 is TGCGCCAGCAGCTTGGGTGTGCGGACTGAAGCTTTCTTT. This codes for CASSLGVRTEAFF. Supplemented by reference TRBV5-1 and TRBJ1-1, the full variable domain reads KAGVTQTPRYLIKTRGQQVTLSCSPISGHRSVSWYQQTPGQGLQFLFEYFSETQRNKGNFPGRFSGRQFSNSRSEMNVSTLELGDSALYLCASSLGVRTEAFFGQGTRLTVV.

The chain links TRBV19 to TRBJ1-4; possibly TRBD1 for D (5 bases). Germline V gives CDR1 LNHDA, CDR2 SQIVND (reference sequence). The CDR3 runs to 11 residues. The V and J ends lost 3 bases and 12 bases respectively, with 8 bases between them. The CDR3 nucleotides read TGTGCCAGTAGTATTTCGGGGGAACTGTTTTTT. Protein: CASSISGELFF.

The chain has TRBV28 and TRBJ1-1; 7 nucleotides align to TRBD1. V trimming: 4 bases; J trimming: 10 bases; junction bases outside the gene matches: 12. Germline V gene sequence: CDR1 MDHEN, CDR2 SYDVKM. The CDR3 is 14 amino acids. CDR3 bases: TGTGCCAGCAGTTACCGGCAGGGGGGAAGGGGAGCTTTCTTT. Protein sequence: CASSYRQGGRGAFF.